The entry below describes one T cell receptor (beta chain). TCRdb re-called the reads through MiXCR, storing one row per CDR3 protein. The top ten hold approximately 11% of the sample, which has some 150,000 distinct CDR3 sequences, about 25% seen once. The CDR3 length is 11 residues. V trimming: 0 bases; J trimming: 14 bases; junction bases outside the gene matches: 4. Germline values: CDR1 GTSNPN, CDR2 SVGIG (reference sequence). The data are from a study of T cell repertoires in cytomegalovirus infection. Sequencing input: PBMCs. J is TRBJ2-1 and V is TRBV30; 7 nucleotides align to TRBD1. This receptor was identified in a human donor in good health (CMV status not recorded). Some clones in this sample may be carry-over from other donors' samples. CDR3 bases: TGTGCCTGGAGTGTAGGACAGGTAAAGTTCTTC. This translates into CAWSVGQVKFF.